The source of this T cell receptor beta chain is a study of OX40 agonist ivuxolimab in advanced cancers. Sequencing was performed with immunoSEQ multiplex PCR; in TCRdb, only in-frame clones are kept and a portion is missing. Of around 84,000 clones in the sample, around 84% are singletons; the top ten hold under 8%. Germline V gene lookup returns CDR1 SQVTM and CDR2 ANQGSEA. This CDR3 is built from 13 residues. Trimming shortened V by 2 bases and J by 0 bases, and 7 bases separated the two germline ends. The chain couples TRBV29-1 to TRBJ1-1; the D is unclear. The TCR sequence derives from an adult with an advanced solid tumor such as melanoma, head and neck, liver or kidney cancer. Specimen: CD4+ or CD8+ T cells sorted from blood, collected in a trial of the OX40 agonist ivuxolimab. CDR3 region: CSVERRVNTEAFF. The CDR3 DNA sequence: TGCAGCGTTGAAAGGAGGGTGAACACTGAAGCTTTCTTT.